The T cell receptor beta chain described here comes from a study of cytomegalovirus exposure and HLA in healthy donors. Turning to the study itself: Sequencing of about 179 million T cells in an earlier analysis found some 100 million unique TCR beta sequences. Study results and limitations: The authors reported that TCR beta sequences could predict HLA-A and HLA-B alleles. These predictions were accurate for most subjects in the first cohort. Presence/absence analyses assumed roughly uniform sequencing depth across donors, which may not hold. Reportedly, a later analysis found an Asian-associated ancestry cluster had fewer N-insertions than the roughly 700-donor mean.

V was trimmed by 1 base and J by 6 bases, leaving 15 bases between them. The CDR3 sequence is 16 residues long. Germline V gene sequence: CDR1 MGHRA, CDR2 YSYEKL. A multiplex PCR was run with 60 Vbeta primers and 13 Jbeta primers. Repertoires were generated with immunoSEQ multiplex PCR, while TCRdb's copy carries only in-frame clones and drops some. Seen here are roughly 100,000 clones, approximately 80% observed once, and the top ten hold approximately 3.7%. On this clone: Its antigen is unknown.

The sequenced sample was PBMCs. This chain uses TRBV4-1 with TRBJ1-4; D not resolved. The receptor's source is a female donor in good health and CMV-seropositive. CDR3 loop: CASSQVSARGYEKLFF. DNA for the CDR3: TGCGCCAGCAGCCAAGTGTCGGCAAGAGGGTATGAAAAACTGTTTTTT.